This is a list of T cell receptor beta chains from one sample in a study of T cell responses to AZD1222 COVID-19 vaccine. Produced via immunoSEQ multiplex PCR; TCRdb's table is partial and in-frame only. The profile shows around 140,000 clones, roughly 92% of them singletons. The sequenced sample was peripheral blood, obtained on day 0 of AZD1222 vaccination. The receptors derive from an adult in good health. The CDR3 runs from the conserved cysteine through the conserved F or W. The D gene is left open where the match is weak. Clone size is shown for a subset of rows, as once, few, many or a class of expanded clone.

d_call: .
clone_size: .
cdr3_length: 12
j_call: TRBJ1-2
v_call: TRBV3-1/TRBV3-2
cdr3_aa: CASSQGDYGYTF
cdr3_nt: TGTGCCAGCAGCCAAGGAGATTATGGCTACACCTTC

d_call: .
clone_size: .
cdr3_length: 13
j_call: TRBJ2-5
v_call: TRBV5-1
cdr3_aa: CASSRLVEETQYF
cdr3_nt: TGCGCCAGCAGCCGACTAGTAGAAGAGACCCAGTACTTC

d_call: .
clone_size: .
cdr3_length: 12
j_call: TRBJ1-6
v_call: TRBV19
cdr3_aa: CATRTAGSPLHF
cdr3_nt: TGTGCCACCCGGACAGCGGGTTCACCCCTCCACTTT

d_call: .
clone_size: .
cdr3_length: 16
j_call: TRBJ2-1
v_call: TRBV27
cdr3_aa: CASSEEFHSSYNEQFF
cdr3_nt: TGTGCCAGCAGTGAGGAGTTTCACAGCTCCTACAATGAGCAGTTCTTC

d_call: TRBD2
clone_size: few
cdr3_length: 14
j_call: TRBJ2-7
v_call: TRBV9
cdr3_aa: CASNGGSPRDEQYF
cdr3_nt: TGTGCCAGCAATGGCGGGAGTCCCAGGGACGAGCAGTACTTC

d_call: TRBD2
clone_size: .
cdr3_length: 15
j_call: TRBJ2-7
v_call: TRBV9
cdr3_aa: CASSAWPRGAYEQYF
cdr3_nt: TGTGCCAGCAGCGCGTGGCCCCGGGGGGCCTACGAGCAGTACTTC

d_call: .
clone_size: .
cdr3_length: 18
j_call: TRBJ2-7
v_call: TRBV6-1
cdr3_aa: CASSELSWAGRGRYEQYF
cdr3_nt: TGTGCCAGCAGTGAATTAAGTTGGGCGGGAAGGGGGCGATACGAGCAGTACTTC

d_call: .
clone_size: .
cdr3_length: 16
j_call: TRBJ1-1
v_call: TRBV27
cdr3_aa: CASSLFAWEVSTEAFF
cdr3_nt: TGTGCCAGCAGTTTATTCGCTTGGGAGGTGAGCACTGAAGCTTTCTTT

d_call: .
clone_size: .
cdr3_length: 12
j_call: TRBJ2-3
v_call: TRBV3-1/TRBV3-2
cdr3_aa: CASSLTRDTQYF
cdr3_nt: TGTGCCAGCAGCCTAACACGAGATACGCAGTATTTT

d_call: TRBD1
clone_size: .
cdr3_length: 15
j_call: TRBJ1-5
v_call: TRBV5-1
cdr3_aa: CASSQGTGSNQPQHF
cdr3_nt: TGCGCCAGCAGCCAAGGGACAGGTTCCAATCAGCCCCAGCATTTT

d_call: TRBD1
clone_size: .
cdr3_length: 14
j_call: TRBJ2-7
v_call: TRBV7-9
cdr3_aa: CASSPDRDWYEQYF
cdr3_nt: TGTGCCAGCAGCCCGGACAGGGACTGGTACGAGCAGTACTTC

d_call: .
clone_size: .
cdr3_length: 12
j_call: TRBJ2-5
v_call: TRBV7-9
cdr3_aa: CASSPRPETQYF
cdr3_nt: TGTGCCAGCAGCCCCCGACCCGAGACCCAGTACTTC

d_call: .
clone_size: .
cdr3_length: 11
j_call: TRBJ1-3
v_call: TRBV6-5
cdr3_aa: CASRSGNTIYF
cdr3_nt: TGTGCCAGCAGATCCGGAAACACCATATATTTT

d_call: TRBD1
clone_size: once
cdr3_length: 15
j_call: TRBJ1-2
v_call: TRBV4-1
cdr3_aa: CASSQGGQGIYGYTF
cdr3_nt: TGCGCCAGCAGCCAAGGGGGACAGGGGATCTATGGCTACACCTTC

d_call: .
clone_size: once
cdr3_length: 13
j_call: TRBJ1-1
v_call: TRBV12-3/TRBV12-4
cdr3_aa: CASSLAGNTEAFF
cdr3_nt: TGTGCCAGCAGTTTAGCTGGGAACACTGAAGCTTTCTTT

d_call: TRBD2
clone_size: .
cdr3_length: 15
j_call: TRBJ2-7
v_call: TRBV7-9
cdr3_aa: CASSPLFEREHEQYF
cdr3_nt: TGTGCCAGCAGCCCTCTTTTCGAGCGGGAGCACGAGCAGTACTTC

d_call: .
clone_size: .
cdr3_length: 16
j_call: TRBJ2-6
v_call: TRBV5-4
cdr3_aa: CASSLPGVSGANVLTF
cdr3_nt: TGTGCCAGCAGCTTACCGGGTGTCTCTGGGGCCAACGTCCTGACTTTC

d_call: TRBD2
clone_size: .
cdr3_length: 14
j_call: TRBJ2-5
v_call: TRBV30
cdr3_aa: CASTYSGNQETQYF
cdr3_nt: TGTGCCTCTACATATAGCGGGAACCAAGAGACCCAGTACTTC

d_call: .
clone_size: .
cdr3_length: 16
j_call: TRBJ1-5
v_call: TRBV19
cdr3_aa: CASSPLRALNNQPQHF
cdr3_nt: TGTGCCAGTAGTCCCCTCCGGGCCCTAAACAATCAGCCCCAGCATTTT

d_call: .
clone_size: .
cdr3_length: 15
j_call: TRBJ2-7
v_call: TRBV5-4
cdr3_aa: CASRTDTRMSDEQYF
cdr3_nt: TGTGCCAGCAGGACGGATACGAGGATGTCGGACGAGCAGTACTTC

d_call: .
clone_size: .
cdr3_length: 12
j_call: TRBJ1-4
v_call: TRBV11-2
cdr3_aa: CASSQYGEKLFF
cdr3_nt: TGTGCCAGCAGCCAGTATGGGGAAAAACTGTTTTTT

d_call: .
clone_size: .
cdr3_length: 14
j_call: TRBJ1-2
v_call: TRBV28
cdr3_aa: CASIQILYGNGYTF
cdr3_nt: TGTGCCAGCATACAGATTCTCTACGGTAATGGCTACACCTTC

d_call: TRBD1
clone_size: .
cdr3_length: 14
j_call: TRBJ1-5
v_call: TRBV10-1
cdr3_aa: CASSAGQSNQPQHF
cdr3_nt: TGCGCCAGCAGTGCGGGACAGAGCAATCAGCCCCAGCATTTT

d_call: .
clone_size: .
cdr3_length: 16
j_call: TRBJ1-3
v_call: TRBV5-1
cdr3_aa: CASSLVPALSGNTIYF
cdr3_nt: TGCGCCAGCAGCTTGGTACCGGCGCTCTCTGGAAACACCATATATTTT

d_call: .
clone_size: .
cdr3_length: 16
j_call: TRBJ1-5
v_call: TRBV4-1
cdr3_aa: CASSRIGGGSNQPQHF
cdr3_nt: TGCGCCAGCAGCCGGATAGGTGGCGGCAGCAATCAGCCCCAGCATTTT

d_call: .
clone_size: .
cdr3_length: 15
j_call: TRBJ1-2
v_call: TRBV2
cdr3_aa: CASSGANGDLYGYTF
cdr3_nt: TGTGCCAGCAGTGGCGCTAACGGTGATCTTTATGGCTACACCTTC

d_call: TRBD1
clone_size: .
cdr3_length: 17
j_call: TRBJ1-1
v_call: TRBV2
cdr3_aa: CASRPLVDRGKNTEAFF
cdr3_nt: TGTGCCAGCAGACCCCTGGTGGACAGGGGAAAGAACACTGAAGCTTTCTTT

d_call: .
clone_size: .
cdr3_length: 13
j_call: TRBJ1-1
v_call: TRBV7-3
cdr3_aa: CASSRGANTEAFF
cdr3_nt: TGTGCCAGCAGCCGGGGGGCGAACACTGAAGCTTTCTTT

d_call: .
clone_size: .
cdr3_length: 20
j_call: TRBJ2-3
v_call: TRBV18
cdr3_aa: CASSPRGVPGLSDSTDTQYF
cdr3_nt: TGTGCCAGCTCACCACGCGGAGTCCCGGGACTTTCGGACAGCACAGATACGCAGTATTTT

d_call: .
clone_size: .
cdr3_length: 12
j_call: TRBJ1-4
v_call: TRBV3-1/TRBV3-2
cdr3_aa: CASSQGGEKLFF
cdr3_nt: TGTGCCAGCAGCCAAGGTGGTGAAAAACTGTTTTTT

d_call: TRBD2
clone_size: .
cdr3_length: 17
j_call: TRBJ2-1
v_call: TRBV18
cdr3_aa: CASSATLAGGSYNEQFF
cdr3_nt: TGTGCCAGCTCAGCGACTTTAGCGGGAGGGTCCTACAATGAGCAGTTCTTC

d_call: .
clone_size: .
cdr3_length: 16
j_call: TRBJ1-2
v_call: TRBV5-5
cdr3_aa: CASSSVQGEKDYGYTF
cdr3_nt: TGTGCCAGCAGCTCGGTACAGGGAGAGAAGGACTATGGCTACACCTTC

d_call: .
clone_size: .
cdr3_length: 18
j_call: TRBJ2-3
v_call: TRBV21-1
cdr3_aa: CASSTRAYPRGGTDTQYF
cdr3_nt: TGTGCCAGCAGCACAAGAGCCTACCCGCGGGGGGGCACAGATACGCAGTATTTT

d_call: TRBD1
clone_size: once
cdr3_length: 16
j_call: TRBJ2-5
v_call: TRBV5-1
cdr3_aa: CASSLVGVRGQETQYF
cdr3_nt: TGCGCCAGCAGCTTGGTAGGCGTCAGGGGGCAAGAGACCCAGTACTTC

d_call: TRBD2
clone_size: .
cdr3_length: 15
j_call: TRBJ2-7
v_call: TRBV2
cdr3_aa: CASSEQSGTIDEQYF
cdr3_nt: TGTGCCAGCAGTGAACAATCAGGGACTATTGACGAGCAGTACTTC

d_call: .
clone_size: .
cdr3_length: 16
j_call: TRBJ1-6
v_call: TRBV28
cdr3_aa: CASSLSGSSYNSPLHF
cdr3_nt: TGTGCCAGCAGTTTATCCGGGAGCTCCTATAATTCACCCCTCCACTTT

d_call: .
clone_size: .
cdr3_length: 15
j_call: TRBJ1-2
v_call: TRBV6-5
cdr3_aa: CASSYSFGGSYGYTF
cdr3_nt: TGTGCCAGCAGTTACTCGTTTGGGGGCTCCTATGGCTACACCTTC

d_call: .
clone_size: .
cdr3_length: 15
j_call: TRBJ1-1
v_call: TRBV7-9
cdr3_aa: CASSLALTGATEAFF
cdr3_nt: TGTGCCAGCAGCTTAGCGCTGACAGGAGCTACTGAAGCTTTCTTT

d_call: TRBD2
clone_size: .
cdr3_length: 16
j_call: TRBJ2-4
v_call: TRBV5-1
cdr3_aa: CASSLGTSGSINIQYF
cdr3_nt: TGCGCCAGCAGCTTGGGGACTAGCGGGAGTATAAACATTCAGTACTTC

d_call: TRBD1
clone_size: .
cdr3_length: 16
j_call: TRBJ2-7
v_call: TRBV27
cdr3_aa: CASSPRQGPTPYEQYF
cdr3_nt: TGTGCCAGCAGTCCCAGACAGGGCCCAACACCCTACGAGCAGTACTTC

d_call: TRBD1
clone_size: few
cdr3_length: 14
j_call: TRBJ2-1
v_call: TRBV28
cdr3_aa: CASRYGDSYNEQFF
cdr3_nt: TGTGCCAGCAGATACGGGGACAGTTACAATGAGCAGTTCTTC

d_call: .
clone_size: .
cdr3_length: 14
j_call: TRBJ2-1
v_call: TRBV6-5
cdr3_aa: CASSTRGLYNEQFF
cdr3_nt: TGTGCCAGCAGTACCCGCGGCCTCTACAATGAGCAGTTCTTC

d_call: TRBD1
clone_size: .
cdr3_length: 19
j_call: TRBJ1-3
v_call: TRBV4-1
cdr3_aa: CASSQGLPGQASVGNTIYF
cdr3_nt: TGCGCCAGCAGCCAAGGACTACCGGGACAGGCATCGGTGGGAAACACCATATATTTT

d_call: .
clone_size: .
cdr3_length: 13
j_call: TRBJ2-7
v_call: TRBV3-1/TRBV3-2
cdr3_aa: CASSHGPEGEQYF
cdr3_nt: TGTGCCAGCAGCCATGGGCCCGAAGGCGAGCAGTACTTC

d_call: .
clone_size: .
cdr3_length: 14
j_call: TRBJ2-5
v_call: TRBV5-3
cdr3_aa: CAHPPHRYQETQYF
cdr3_nt: TGTGCCCACCCCCCACACAGGTACCAAGAGACCCAGTACTTC

d_call: TRBD1
clone_size: .
cdr3_length: 16
j_call: TRBJ1-2
v_call: TRBV23-1
cdr3_aa: CASSQSGQLPNYGYTF
cdr3_nt: TGCGCCAGCAGTCAATCGGGACAGTTACCTAACTATGGCTACACCTTC

d_call: .
clone_size: .
cdr3_length: 13
j_call: TRBJ2-2
v_call: TRBV30
cdr3_aa: CAWNLERRRELFF
cdr3_nt: TGTGCCTGGAACCTCGAGCGCCGGAGGGAGCTGTTTTTT

d_call: .
clone_size: .
cdr3_length: 11
j_call: TRBJ1-1
v_call: TRBV5-5
cdr3_aa: CASSLNTEAFF
cdr3_nt: TGTGCCAGCAGCTTGAACACTGAAGCTTTCTTT

d_call: .
clone_size: .
cdr3_length: 13
j_call: TRBJ1-6
v_call: TRBV3-1/TRBV3-2
cdr3_aa: CASSPGHRSPLHF
cdr3_nt: TGTGCCAGCAGCCCGGGACACCGATCACCCCTCCACTTT

d_call: TRBD1
clone_size: .
cdr3_length: 12
j_call: TRBJ1-1
v_call: TRBV29-1
cdr3_aa: CSGTRGGTEAFF
cdr3_nt: TGCAGCGGTACCAGGGGGGGGACTGAAGCTTTCTTT

d_call: .
clone_size: .
cdr3_length: 14
j_call: TRBJ1-3
v_call: TRBV5-4
cdr3_aa: CASSFSVGASTIYF
cdr3_nt: TGTGCCAGCAGCTTCTCGGTTGGGGCGAGCACCATATATTTT

d_call: .
clone_size: few
cdr3_length: 15
j_call: TRBJ1-6
v_call: TRBV3-1/TRBV3-2
cdr3_aa: CASSPSPGANSPLHF
cdr3_nt: TGTGCCAGCAGCCCCAGCCCAGGGGCTAATTCACCCCTCCACTTT

d_call: TRBD2
clone_size: .
cdr3_length: 14
j_call: TRBJ2-1
v_call: TRBV9
cdr3_aa: CASSPGLADNEQFF
cdr3_nt: TGTGCCAGCAGCCCGGGACTAGCGGACAATGAGCAGTTCTTC